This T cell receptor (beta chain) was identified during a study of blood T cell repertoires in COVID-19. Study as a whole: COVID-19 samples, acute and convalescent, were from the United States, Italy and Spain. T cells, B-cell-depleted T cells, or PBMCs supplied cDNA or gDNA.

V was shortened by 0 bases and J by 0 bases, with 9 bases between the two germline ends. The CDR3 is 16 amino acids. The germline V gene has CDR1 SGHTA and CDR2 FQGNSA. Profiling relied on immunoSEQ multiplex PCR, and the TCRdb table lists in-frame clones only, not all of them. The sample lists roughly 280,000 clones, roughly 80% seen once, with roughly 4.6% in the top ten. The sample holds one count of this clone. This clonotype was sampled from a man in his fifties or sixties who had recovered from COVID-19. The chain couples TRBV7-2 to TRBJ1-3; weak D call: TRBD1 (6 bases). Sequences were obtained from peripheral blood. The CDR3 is CASSLAGQASGNTIYF. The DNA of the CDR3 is TGTGCCAGCAGCTTAGCGGGACAAGCCTCTGGAAACACCATATATTTT. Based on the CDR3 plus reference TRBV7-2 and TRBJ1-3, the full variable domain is GAGVSQSPSNKVTEKGKDVELRCDPISGHTALYWYRQSLGQGLEFLIYFQGNSAPDKSGLPSDRFSAERTGGSVSTLTIQRTQQEDSAVYLCASSLAGQASGNTIYFGEGSWLTVV.